This entry describes one TCR beta chain. The protocol was immunoSEQ multiplex PCR, while the TCRdb copy is restricted to in-frame clones and leaves out a portion. The top ten hold less than 4% of the sample, which has around 63,000 clones, almost 95% seen once. The sample comes from a study of T cell changes during pregnancy in multiple sclerosis. V lost 2 bases, J lost 1 base, and 15 bases stayed unmatched. CDR3 length: 19 amino acids. The germline V gene encodes CDR1 MNHNS and CDR2 SASEGT. The sample consisted of CD8+ T cells from peripheral blood mononuclear cells, taken in the third trimester of pregnancy. This receptor was identified in a female donor in good health, enrolled as a control in a pregnancy study. V gene TRBV6-1 combines with J gene TRBJ1-2; the match to TRBD1 covers 8 bases. The CDR3 protein is CASSEKWPTGAIGNYGYTF. The CDR3 nucleotides read TGTGCCAGCAGTGAAAAATGGCCGACAGGGGCCATTGGTAACTATGGCTACACCTTC.